Listed below are T cell receptor beta chains from one sample, sequenced in a study of PD-L1 blockade in urothelial cancer. Assay: immunoSEQ multiplex PCR; the TCRdb copy retains only in-frame clones and omits some. The sample has about 95,000 clones, around 91% seen once; the top ten hold around 1.7%. The sequencing used PBMCs, collected around atezolizumab (anti-PD-L1) treatment. The receptors shown here come from a man aged 55-75 years with urothelial cancer. Each CDR3 is given with its conserved first and last residue. The order of the fields is J gene, D gene, V gene, clone size, CDR3 DNA, CDR3 protein. A D gene is named only where the DNA matches it firmly. For some rows the clone size is stated as once, few or many, or as a class when expanded; others skip it.

J: TRBJ2-1
D: .
V: TRBV13
size: .
DNA: TGTGCCAGCAGCTTAGGTACTGGTCTATACAATGAGCAGTTCTTC
CDR3: CASSLGTGLYNEQFF

J: TRBJ2-7
D: TRBD2
V: TRBV11-2
size: few
DNA: TGTGCCAGCAGCTTAACTAGCGGGAGAGTTAGATACGAGCAGTACTTC
CDR3: CASSLTSGRVRYEQYF

J: TRBJ2-7
D: TRBD1
V: TRBV11-3
size: .
DNA: TGTGCCAGCAGCTCACAGGGGATTCACGAGCAGTACTTC
CDR3: CASSSQGIHEQYF

J: TRBJ2-7
D: .
V: TRBV5-1
size: .
DNA: TGCGCCAGCAGCTCACGGGACATTGACCACGAGCAGTACTTC
CDR3: CASSSRDIDHEQYF

J: TRBJ2-5
D: .
V: TRBV7-2
size: .
DNA: TGTGCCAGCAGCTCCCTAGAGGAGACCCAGTACTTC
CDR3: CASSSLEETQYF

J: TRBJ2-3
D: .
V: TRBV30
size: .
DNA: TGTGCCTGGAGTGTATCCTATCGTCGGGGGTCTGATACGCAGTATTTT
CDR3: CAWSVSYRRGSDTQYF

J: TRBJ2-3
D: TRBD2
V: TRBV18
size: .
DNA: TGTGCCAGCTCACCATTTGCTAGCGGAGGTACAGATACGCAGTATTTT
CDR3: CASSPFASGGTDTQYF

J: TRBJ2-5
D: .
V: TRBV7-8
size: .
DNA: TGTGCCAGCAGCCTAGCAGACACGACCCAGTACTTC
CDR3: CASSLADTTQYF

J: TRBJ1-1
D: .
V: TRBV18
size: few
DNA: TGTGCCAGCTCACCAGCTCAGATTCGTATACCCAACACTGAAGCTTTCTTT
CDR3: CASSPAQIRIPNTEAFF

J: TRBJ2-1
D: TRBD1
V: TRBV11-2
size: .
DNA: TGTGCCAGCAGCCAAAGGGACAGGGGTCATGAGCAGTTCTTC
CDR3: CASSQRDRGHEQFF

J: TRBJ2-5
D: .
V: TRBV6-6
size: .
DNA: TGTGCCAGCAGTAACACAGGGGGGGCCGAAGAGACCCAGTACTTC
CDR3: CASSNTGGAEETQYF

J: TRBJ1-6
D: TRBD1
V: TRBV7-3
size: few
DNA: TGTGCCAGCAGCGCGACGGCGGGACAGGGAGGGTCACCCCTCCACTTT
CDR3: CASSATAGQGGSPLHF

J: TRBJ1-4
D: .
V: TRBV15
size: .
DNA: TGTGCCACCAGCAGAGATCAGGAGGGTTCTAATGAAAAACTGTTTTTT
CDR3: CATSRDQEGSNEKLFF

J: TRBJ1-5
D: .
V: TRBV6-5
size: .
DNA: TGTGCCAGCAGTTACTCGTTGGGGGGAGGACAGCCCCAGCATTTT
CDR3: CASSYSLGGGQPQHF

J: TRBJ2-3
D: .
V: TRBV19
size: .
DNA: TGTGCCAGTACACGCTCGGGCACAGATACGCAGTATTTT
CDR3: CASTRSGTDTQYF

J: TRBJ1-2
D: TRBD1
V: TRBV28
size: .
DNA: TGTGCCAGCAGCCCAGGGACAGGGAGAGGCTACACCTTC
CDR3: CASSPGTGRGYTF

J: TRBJ1-3
D: TRBD1
V: TRBV6-5
size: .
DNA: TGTGCCAGCAGTAGGACAGGGGCTGGAAACACCATATATTTT
CDR3: CASSRTGAGNTIYF

J: TRBJ2-7
D: .
V: TRBV5-1
size: few
DNA: TGCGCCAGCAGCTTGGGGACTTTCTACGAGCAGTACTTC
CDR3: CASSLGTFYEQYF

J: TRBJ1-2
D: TRBD1
V: TRBV2
size: once
DNA: TGTGCCAGCAGTTCCTTGACAGGGGCAGACGGCTACACCTTC
CDR3: CASSSLTGADGYTF